This T cell receptor (beta chain) derives from a study of blood T cell repertoires in COVID-19. In the study overall: There were acute and convalescent COVID-19 samples, and they came from the United States, Italy and Spain. In each case, the material was cDNA or gDNA derived from T cells, B-cell-depleted T cells, or PBMCs.

The CDR3 contains 14 residues. CDR1 KGHDR and CDR2 SFDVKD come from the germline V gene. Trimming shortened V by 4 bases and J by 6 bases, and 13 bases separated the two germline ends. The authors' processing: Estimation of nucleated cell counts was performed using reference gene primer amplification. Here immunoSEQ multiplex PCR was the method, and the copy in TCRdb shows in-frame clones only, minus some. V and J calls and clone size are those listed in that table; D and trimming were worked out from the DNA. This sample has 70,000 to 90,000 clones; around 80% occur once, and the top ten carry approximately 10%.

The clonotype was recovered from an older man with acute or convalescent COVID-19. The chain links TRBV24-1 to TRBJ2-3, with D perhaps matching TRBD2 (6 bases). The sequenced sample was peripheral blood. This CDR3 is CATSDWDSPDTQYF. Written as DNA, the CDR3 is TGTGCCACCAGTGACTGGGACTCCCCGGATACGCAGTATTTT.